Shown below are 8 T cell receptor beta chains from a single sample sequenced in a study of T cell repertoires in cytomegalovirus infection (dated by TCRdb to about 2019). TCRdb lists the instrument as Illumina HiSeq 1500. TCRdb ran its own pipeline on the public reads, namely fastp trimming at Q25 and MiXCR clone calling, and kept in-frame beta chains. Identical CDR3 protein sequences are pooled into one entry, listed with their most common genes and DNA. Counted in this sample were approximately 250,000 distinct CDR3 sequences; roughly 22% of them appeared once. 15% to 20% of the sample is in the top ten clones. The sequencing sample was made of CD8+ T cells from PBMCs. Every receptor here comes from a human donor in good health (CMV status not recorded). Some clones in this sample may be carry-over from other donors' samples.

In its sample, this clonotype was seen a few times. The V gene is TRBV7-6, the J gene TRBJ1-5; D possibly corresponds to TRBD1 (6 bases). The CDR3 runs 15 residues. V was trimmed by 1 base and J by 6 bases, leaving 13 bases between them. In germline, CDR1 is SGHVS, CDR2 FNYEAQ. The DNA of the CDR3 is TGTGCCAGCAGCTTAGGTAGCGGAGGGGGTCAGCCCCAGCATTTT. It codes for CASSLGSGGGQPQHF. The full variable domain, with the rest looked up from reference TRBV7-6 and TRBJ1-5, is GAGVSQSPRYKVTKRGQDVALRCDPISGHVSLYWYRQALGQGPEFLTYFNYEAQQDKSGLPNDRFSAERPEGSISTLTIQRTEQRDSAMYRCASSLGSGGGQPQHFGDGTRLSIL.

This clonotype was seen ten or more times. This chain uses TRBV7-2 with TRBJ2-3; 7 bases map to TRBD2. The CDR3 covers 16 residues. Germline V gives CDR1 SGHTA, CDR2 FQGNSA. V dropped 7 bases and J dropped 0; count of bases not matched to a gene: 10. CDR3 sequence: CASNPLGGYSTDTQYF. In nucleotides, the CDR3 is TGTGCCAGCAACCCTCTCGGGGGGTATAGCACAGATACGCAGTATTTT.

This clonotype was seen a handful of times. The chain carries TRBV20-1 and TRBJ2-1; tentatively, D is TRBD1 (6 bases). Deletions cut 0 bases from V and 8 bases from J, with 14 bases between. The CDR3 runs to 14 residues. Germline V lookup: CDR1 DFQATT, CDR2 SNEGSKA (reference sequence). The CDR3 sequence: CSARDPVRGYEQFF. CDR3 nucleotides: TGCAGTGCTAGAGATCCTGTCAGGGGCTATGAGCAGTTCTTC.

This clonotype has just a few counts. V is TRBV5-1 and J is TRBJ2-7; 7 positions match TRBD1. CDR1 SGHRS and CDR2 YFSETQ come from the germline V gene. The CDR3 is made up of 13 amino acids. V was clipped by 7 bases and J by 3 bases; unmatched bases: 7. CDR3 amino acids: CASLGQEGYEQYF. CDR3 DNA: TGCGCCAGCCTAGGACAGGAAGGCTACGAGCAGTACTTC.

This clonotype came up a few times. This chain joins TRBV7-9 and TRBJ1-4; 7 positions match TRBD1. In germline, CDR1 is SEHNR, CDR2 FQNEAQ (reference sequence). Trimming removed 5 bases from V and 7 bases from J; junction bases left unmatched: 4. The CDR3 contains 13 residues. The CDR3 nucleotides are TGTGCCAGCAGCCTACAGGGGAGTGAAAAACTGTTTTTT. It encodes CASSLQGSEKLFF.

This clonotype was counted at least ten times. This chain uses TRBV9 with TRBJ2-7; D unclear. This CDR3 is built from 14 residues. V lost 4 bases and J lost 7, with 18 bases in between. In germline, CDR1 is SGDLS, CDR2 YYNGEE. The CDR3 nucleotides are TGTGCCAGCAGCTCCTCCTCCGGTTCCGTGGAGCAGTACTTC. This translates into CASSSSSGSVEQYF.

This chain's CDR3 is CVATANTGELFF. For the CDR3, the DNA is TGTGTCGCCACAGCGAACACCGGGGAGCTGTTTTTT. The rearrangement uses TRBV7-9 and TRBJ2-2; D call uncertain. The CDR3 has 12 amino acids. The germline V gene encodes CDR1 SEHNR and CDR2 FQNEAQ (reference sequence).

This clonotype was seen repeatedly, ten times or more. The rearrangement uses TRBV7-6 and TRBJ2-2; 8 bases fit TRBD1. The CDR3 totals 14 residues. Germline CDR1 SGHVS, CDR2 FNYEAQ. The CDR3 DNA follows: TGTGTCGCGTCCAGGGGGCCCTACACCGGGGAGCTGTTTTTT. Translated, it gives CVASRGPYTGELFF.